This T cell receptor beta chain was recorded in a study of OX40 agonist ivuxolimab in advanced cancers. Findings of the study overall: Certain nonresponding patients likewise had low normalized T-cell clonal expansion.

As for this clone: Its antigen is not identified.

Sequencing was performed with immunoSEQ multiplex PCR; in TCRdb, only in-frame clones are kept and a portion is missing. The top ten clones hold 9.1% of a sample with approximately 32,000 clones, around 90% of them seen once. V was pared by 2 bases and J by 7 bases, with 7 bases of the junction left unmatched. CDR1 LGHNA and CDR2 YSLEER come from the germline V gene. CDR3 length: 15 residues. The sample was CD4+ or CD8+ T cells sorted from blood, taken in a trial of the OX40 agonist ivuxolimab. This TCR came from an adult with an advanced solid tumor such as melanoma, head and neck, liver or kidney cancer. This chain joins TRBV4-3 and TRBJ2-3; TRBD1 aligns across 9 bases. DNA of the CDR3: TGCGCCAGCAGCCAATCCGGGACAGGGAAAAATACGCAGTATTTT. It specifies CASSQSGTGKNTQYF.